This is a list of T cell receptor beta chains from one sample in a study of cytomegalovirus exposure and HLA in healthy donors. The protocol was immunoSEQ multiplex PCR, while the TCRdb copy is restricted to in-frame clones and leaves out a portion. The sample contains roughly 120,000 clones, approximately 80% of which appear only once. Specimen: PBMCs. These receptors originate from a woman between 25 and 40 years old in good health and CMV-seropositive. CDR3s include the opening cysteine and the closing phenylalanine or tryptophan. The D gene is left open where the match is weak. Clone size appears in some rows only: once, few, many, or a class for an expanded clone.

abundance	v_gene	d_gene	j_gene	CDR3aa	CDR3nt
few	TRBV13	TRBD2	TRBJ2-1	CASSLLTSGSVDEQFF	TGTGCCAGCAGCCTCCTGACTAGCGGGAGTGTCGATGAGCAGTTCTTC
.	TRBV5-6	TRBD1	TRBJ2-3	CASRWGQGTDTQYF	TGTGCCAGCAGATGGGGACAGGGCACAGATACGCAGTATTTT
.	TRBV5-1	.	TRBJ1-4	CASSWTATNEKLFF	TGCGCCAGCAGCTGGACAGCAACTAATGAAAAACTGTTTTTT
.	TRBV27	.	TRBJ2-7	CASSLDRAYEQYF	TGTGCCAGCAGTTTGGATCGGGCCTACGAGCAGTACTTC
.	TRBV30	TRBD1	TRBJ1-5	CAWRLGQLGENQPQHF	TGTGCCTGGAGATTGGGACAGCTGGGAGAGAATCAGCCCCAGCATTTT
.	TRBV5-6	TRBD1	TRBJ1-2	CASSFGPGQAIYGYTF	TGTGCCAGCAGCTTCGGACCGGGACAGGCCATCTATGGCTACACCTTC
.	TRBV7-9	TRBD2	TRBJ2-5	CASSLGRGQGGLRETQYF	TGTGCCAGCAGCTTAGGGAGGGGCCAGGGAGGGCTCCGGGAGACCCAGTACTTC
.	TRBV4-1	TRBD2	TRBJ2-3	CASSRGLAESTDTQYF	TGCGCCAGCAGCCGAGGACTAGCGGAAAGCACAGATACGCAGTATTTT
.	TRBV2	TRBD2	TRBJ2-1	CASSGFGEGLAMGTYNEQFF	TGTGCCAGCAGTGGCTTTGGCGAGGGACTAGCTATGGGAACGTACAATGAGCAGTTCTTC
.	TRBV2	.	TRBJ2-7	CASSADYNYEQYF	TGTGCCAGCAGTGCGGACTACAACTACGAGCAGTACTTC
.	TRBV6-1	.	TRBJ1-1	CASSVRSEGTEAFF	TGTGCCAGCAGTGTCCGATCGGAGGGCACTGAAGCTTTCTTT
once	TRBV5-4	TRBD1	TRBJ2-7	CASSTGQGDEQYF	TGTGCCAGCAGCACTGGACAGGGCGACGAGCAGTACTTC
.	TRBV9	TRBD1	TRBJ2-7	CASSPRQGLPLEQYF	TGTGCCAGCAGCCCCCGACAGGGCCTCCCCCTCGAGCAGTACTTC
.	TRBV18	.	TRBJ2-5	CASSPSIVETQYF	TGTGCCAGCTCACCAAGTATAGTGGAGACCCAGTACTTC
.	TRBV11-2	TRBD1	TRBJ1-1	CASSLATGVGTEAFF	TGTGCCAGCAGCTTAGCCACAGGGGTTGGCACTGAAGCTTTCTTT
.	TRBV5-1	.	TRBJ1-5	CASSYNRDQPQHF	TGCGCCAGCAGTTACAATCGGGATCAGCCCCAGCATTTT
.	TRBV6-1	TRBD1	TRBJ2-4	CASSEGTGIGKNIQYF	TGTGCCAGCAGTGAAGGGACAGGTATCGGCAAAAACATTCAGTACTTC
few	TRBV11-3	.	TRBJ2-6	CASSFVAGANVLTF	TGTGCCAGCAGCTTCGTAGCTGGGGCCAACGTCCTGACTTTC
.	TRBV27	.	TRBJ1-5	CASRAGTISNQPQHF	TGTGCCAGCAGGGCCGGAACTATCAGCAATCAGCCCCAGCATTTT
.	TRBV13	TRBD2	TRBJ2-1	CASSSGTSRRSEQFF	TGTGCCAGCAGCTCCGGGACTAGCCGAAGGAGTGAGCAGTTCTTC
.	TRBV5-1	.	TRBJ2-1	CASSLYEREQFF	TGCGCCAGCAGCTTATATGAGCGTGAGCAGTTCTTC
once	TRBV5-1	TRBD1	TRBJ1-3	CASSLEGQTGNTIYF	TGCGCCAGCAGCTTGGAGGGACAGACTGGAAACACCATATATTTT
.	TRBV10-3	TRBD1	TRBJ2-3	CAISLGTASTDTQYF	TGTGCCATCAGCCTGGGGACAGCTAGCACAGATACGCAGTATTTT
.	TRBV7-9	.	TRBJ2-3	CASSLFYPYTDTQYF	TGTGCCAGCAGCTTATTCTACCCATACACAGATACGCAGTATTTT
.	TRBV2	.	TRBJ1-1	CASAPRGNTEAFF	TGTGCCAGCGCTCCCCGGGGGAACACTGAAGCTTTCTTT
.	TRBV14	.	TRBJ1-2	CASSKGEGHGYTF	TGTGCCAGCAGTAAAGGGGAGGGTCATGGCTACACCTTC
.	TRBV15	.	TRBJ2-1	CATSRDHPGVSYNEQFF	TGTGCCACCAGCAGAGATCACCCGGGGGTCTCCTACAATGAGCAGTTCTTC
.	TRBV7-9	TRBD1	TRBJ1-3	CASSYGQGGNTIYF	TGTGCCAGCAGCTACGGACAGGGTGGAAACACCATATATTTT
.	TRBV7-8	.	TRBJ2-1	CASSLHRGAPLNEQFF	TGTGCCAGCAGCTTACACCGGGGGGCTCCCCTCAATGAGCAGTTCTTC
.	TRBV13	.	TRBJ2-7	CASTAYSRGLETYEQYF	TGTGCCAGCACAGCTTATTCCAGAGGGCTGGAAACCTACGAGCAGTACTTC
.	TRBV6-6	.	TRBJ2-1	CASSHQDRNNEQFF	TGTGCCAGCAGTCACCAAGACAGAAACAATGAGCAGTTCTTC
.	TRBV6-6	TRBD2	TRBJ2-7	CASSLRAGGYEQYF	TGTGCCAGCAGCCTCCGGGCGGGGGGGTACGAGCAGTACTTC
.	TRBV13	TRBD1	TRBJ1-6	CASSLGGQGISPLHF	TGTGCCAGCAGCTTAGGAGGACAGGGGATCTCACCCCTCCACTTT